This entry concerns a single T cell receptor beta chain. Its antigen is as yet unknown. The sample originates from a study of cytomegalovirus exposure and HLA in healthy donors. Overall study findings and caveats: Reportedly, fewer N-insertions than the approximately 700-donor mean appeared in an Asian-associated ancestry cluster in a later analysis.

PCR amplification relied on 60 Vbeta primers (plus 13 Jbeta primers). Sequenced by immunoSEQ multiplex PCR; TCRdb stores in-frame clones only, minus some. The sample has over 85,000 clones, about 80% seen once. The CDR3 covers 17 residues. The V end lost 4 bases, the J end lost 1 base, and 16 bases lay between the germline ends. Germline values: CDR1 SGHDN, CDR2 FVKESK. This TCR derives from a man aged 35-49 years in good health and CMV-seronegative. The specimen sequenced was PBMCs. The gene calls are TRBV14 and TRBJ2-2, with D perhaps matching TRBD2 (6 bases). CDR3: CASSRAIRAGNTGELFF. The CDR3 DNA reads as TGTGCCAGCAGCCGAGCTATTCGAGCGGGGAACACCGGGGAGCTGTTTTTT. The full variable domain, rest sourced from reference TRBV14 and TRBJ2-2, is EAGVTQFPSHSVIEKGQTVTLRCDPISGHDNLYWYRRVMGKEIKFLLHFVKESKQDESGMPNNRFLAERTGGTYSTLKVQPAELEDSGVYFCASSRAIRAGNTGELFFGEGSRLTVL.